These 25 T cell receptor beta chains were sequenced from one sample in a study of CD8 T cells in Susac syndrome. The RNA, about 0.45 to 1 ug, was put through reverse transcription using random hexamers. TCRdb re-analysed the immunoSEQ multiplex PCR reads in MiXCR, keeping a single row per CDR3 protein. The repertoire consists of approximately 190,000 distinct CDR3 sequences, with 95% occurring once and the leading ten covering around 0.16%. The material sequenced was CD8+ T cells from PBMCs. The source of these receptors is a human donor with Susac syndrome.

This clonotype was observed a few times. In DNA form, the CDR3 reads TGCAGCGCCGAGGAACACTTGAGCGGCGAGCAGTACTTC. The encoded protein is CSAEEHLSGEQYF. V and J are TRBV29-1 and TRBJ2-7; tentatively, D is TRBD2 (5 bases). The CDR3 is made up of 13 amino acids. Germline V gene data show CDR1 as SQVTM and CDR2 as ANQGSEA. The V and J ends lost 7 bases and 6 bases respectively, with 19 bases between them.

The genes are TRBV4-1 and TRBJ2-7; possibly TRBD2 for D (7 bases). Trimming cost V 0 bases and J 3 bases, with 9 bases left between them. CDR1 MGHRA and CDR2 YSYEKL come from the germline V gene. The CDR3 is made up of 14 amino acids. CDR3 nucleotides: TGCGCCAGCAGCCAAGAGAGGGGGGGCTACGAGCAGTACTTC. Its protein is CASSQERGGYEQYF.

The CDR3 DNA sequence: TGTGCCAGCAGCTTGGGACAACTTTCCTATAATTCACCCCTCCACTTT. Encoded protein: CASSLGQLSYNSPLHF. V usage is TRBV13 and J usage is TRBJ1-6; a weak D match, TRBD1 (6 bases). This CDR3 is 16 amino acids long. V gave up 3 bases and J gave up 1 base, with 10 bases separating them. Germline V gives CDR1 PRHDT, CDR2 FYEKMQ (reference sequence).

This chain joins TRBV15 and TRBJ2-1, with 8 bases aligning to TRBD1. This CDR3 is 15 amino acids long. In germline, CDR1 is LNHNV, CDR2 YYDKDF (reference sequence). Trimming at V came to 5 bases and at J to 5 bases, leaving 8 bases not matched to a gene. The CDR3 coding sequence is TGTGCCACCAGCCAAGGACAGGGAGGTAACAATGAGCAGTTCTTC. This encodes CATSQGQGGNNEQFF.

The chain recombines TRBV6-5 with TRBJ2-1, with D uncertain. The ends were cut back, 0 bases at V and 9 bases at J, with 9 bases in the middle. This CDR3 has 13 amino acids. The V gene's germline CDR1 is MNHEY and CDR2 SVGAGI. CDR3 sequence: CASSYSNGFEQFF. For the CDR3, the DNA is TGTGCCAGCAGTTACTCGAATGGGTTTGAGCAGTTCTTC.

The chain carries TRBV28 and TRBJ2-5; D may be TRBD1 or TRBD2 (7 bases each). V was pared by 6 bases and J by 5 bases, with 19 bases between. The CDR3 totals 15 residues. The germline V gene has CDR1 MDHEN and CDR2 SYDVKM. In nucleotides, the CDR3 is TGTGCCAGCAGCCCGGATTGGGGAGGGGGCGAGACCCAGTACTTC. It is translated as CASSPDWGGGETQYF.

The gene calls are TRBV25-1 and TRBJ2-1, with 12 bases aligning to TRBD2. Trimming at V came to 2 bases and at J to 9 bases, leaving 8 bases not matched to a gene. The CDR3 loop spans 16 amino acids. In germline, CDR1 is MGHDK, CDR2 SYGVNS. This chain's CDR3 is CASSEQLAGGYGEQFF. The CDR3 DNA reads as TGTGCCAGCAGTGAACAACTAGCGGGGGGCTATGGTGAGCAGTTCTTC.

The rearrangement links TRBV3-1 to TRBJ2-1; TRBD2 is a possible D gene (6 bases). CDR1 is LGHDT and CDR2 is YNNKEL in the germline V gene (reference sequence). There are 14 residues in the CDR3. V lost 3 bases to trimming and J lost 5 bases, with 11 bases between them. CDR3 nucleotides: TGTGCCAGCAGCCAGGGAGGATTCGACAATGAGCAGTTCTTC. Translating it yields CASSQGGFDNEQFF.

This clonotype was picked up one time. This rearrangement joins TRBV6-5 to TRBJ2-7; 8 bases align to TRBD1. The length of the CDR3 is 14 residues. Germline CDR1 and CDR2: MNHEY and SVGAGI. Germline trimming cut 4 bases from V and 2 bases from J; bases unmatched to any gene: 4. CDR3 DNA sequence: TGTGCCAGCAGTTCGACAGGGGAAGCCTACGAGCAGTACTTC. Amino acids: CASSSTGEAYEQYF.

This chain uses TRBV28 with TRBJ2-4, with no clear D. This CDR3 contains 15 residues. From germline, CDR1 is MDHEN and CDR2 SYDVKM. V lost 6 bases and J lost 0, with 12 bases in between. CDR3 sequence (DNA): TGTGCCAGCAGACCTAACCTCCTAGCCAAAAACATTCAGTACTTC. Translation: CASRPNLLAKNIQYF.

This clonotype was seen just once. The rearrangement joins TRBV7-3 to TRBJ2-3, with TRBD2 matching over 15 bases. Germline loops: CDR1 SGHTA, CDR2 FQGTGA. V lost 4 bases to trimming and J lost 4 bases; unmatched junction nucleotides: 3. The CDR3 totals 16 residues. CDR3 amino acids: CASSWTSGGAADTQYF. The CDR3 DNA sequence: TGTGCCAGCAGCTGGACTAGCGGGGGGGCCGCAGATACGCAGTATTTT.

With respect to this clonotype: Germline is not matched at one junction end, which may reflect a read error. The rearrangement joins TRBV7-7 to TRBJ1-1; perhaps TRBD1 as D (5 bases). Germline V CDR1 and CDR2: SSHAT, FNYEAQ (reference sequence). There are 13 residues in the CDR3. The CDR3 loop is CASSQGEGTEAFF. CDR3 nucleotide sequence: TGTGCTAGCAGCCAAGGGGAGGGCACTGAAGCTTTCTTT.

The chain recombines TRBV28 with TRBJ2-2; possibly TRBD1 for D (5 bases). Germline CDR1 and CDR2: MDHEN and SYDVKM. The CDR3 covers 18 residues. V lost 2 bases to trimming and J lost 6 bases, with 22 bases between them. The CDR3 protein is CASSLNELGRVDAGELFF. DNA for the CDR3: TGTGCCAGCAGTTTAAATGAGCTTGGCAGGGTCGACGCCGGGGAGCTGTTTTTT.

The count of this clonotype is one. V gene TRBV27 combines with J gene TRBJ2-7, with 8 bases identical to TRBD2. This CDR3 is 13 amino acids long. Germline values: CDR1 MNHEY, CDR2 SMNVEV (reference sequence). The V and J ends lost 5 bases and 3 bases, in that order; junction bases with no gene match: 3. For the CDR3, the DNA is TGTGCCAGCAGTAGCGGGAGAGGCTACGAGCAGTACTTC. Residues: CASSSGRGYEQYF.

This sequence joins TRBV30 and TRBJ2-7; the D is unclear. In germline, CDR1 is GTSNPN, CDR2 SVGIG (reference sequence). Trimming took 2 bases from V and 5 from J, leaving 19 bases between them. The CDR3 has 15 residues. The CDR3 DNA is TGTGCCTGGAGTCCGGGTCCAGATCTAGAGAACGAGCAGTACTTC. Protein sequence: CAWSPGPDLENEQYF.

Only one count was recorded for this clonotype. The chain links TRBV29-1 to TRBJ2-1, with 15 bases matching TRBD2. CDR3 length: 16 amino acids. From germline, CDR1 is SQVTM and CDR2 ANQGSEA. The J segment lost 4 bases and the V segment lost 6 bases, leaving 7 bases of the junction unmatched. The DNA of the CDR3 is TGCAGCGTCGAGGGACTAGCGGGGGGAATTTACAATGAGCAGTTCTTC. Its protein product is CSVEGLAGGIYNEQFF.

This clonotype was detected only a few times. V usage is TRBV4-2 and J usage is TRBJ2-7; no firm D call. The CDR3 runs to 16 residues. Trimming cost V 0 bases and J 4 bases, with 16 bases left between them. Germline V gene lookup returns CDR1 LGHNA and CDR2 YNFKEQ. The CDR3 sequence: CASSQDRSLVGYEQYF. The CDR3 region has the DNA TGTGCCAGCAGCCAAGATCGTTCGCTAGTAGGGTACGAGCAGTACTTC.

This clonotype was counted a single time. The chain uses TRBV11-2 and TRBJ2-3; D is undetermined. There are 15 residues in the CDR3. The germline CDR1 and CDR2 sequences are SGHAT and FQNNGV. Trimming stripped 5 bases from V and 0 bases from J, with 12 bases between. The chain's CDR3 is CASSSLGLSTDTQYF. The CDR3 nucleotides are TGTGCCAGCAGCAGCCTAGGCCTTAGCACAGATACGCAGTATTTT.

The chain has TRBV2 and TRBJ1-6; 7 positions agree with TRBD1. Germline CDR1 reads SNHLY; CDR2 reads FYNNEI. This CDR3 is built from 13 residues. The V and J ends lost 8 bases and 6 bases, in that order; junction bases with no gene match: 4. CDR3 sequence (DNA): TGTGCCAGCTGGGGACAGCGTAATTCACCCCTCCACTTT. Translation: CASWGQRNSPLHF. The entire variable domain, with the rest obtained from reference TRBV2 and TRBJ1-6, is as follows: EPEVTQTPSHQVTQMGQEVILRCVPISNHLYFYWYRQILGQKVEFLVSFYNNEISEKSEIFDDQFSVERPDGSNFTLKIRSTKLEDSAMYFCASWGQRNSPLHFGNGTRLTVT.

This sequence joins TRBV30 and TRBJ2-3, with 15 bases aligning to TRBD2. The germline gives CDR1 GTSNPN, CDR2 SVGIG (reference sequence). The CDR3 spans 16 residues. V was pared by 1 base and J by 3 bases, with 2 bases of the junction left unmatched. CDR3 residues: CAWSAGLAGGTDTQYF. In DNA, the CDR3 is TGTGCCTGGAGTGCAGGACTAGCGGGGGGGACAGATACGCAGTATTTT.

The chain is built from TRBV28 and TRBJ2-1; possible D gene TRBD1, 6 bases. This CDR3 region has 15 residues. Germline CDR1 and CDR2: MDHEN and SYDVKM. V lost 9 bases and J lost 3, with 18 bases in between. The CDR3 DNA is TGTGCCAGTCTCGCAGGGACATCACTCTACAATGAGCAGTTCTTC. Protein sequence: CASLAGTSLYNEQFF.

The chain has TRBV4-1 and TRBJ2-1; 11 nucleotides align to TRBD2. V was clipped by 4 bases and J by 7 bases; unmatched bases: 3. The CDR3 is 14 residues long. Germline loops: CDR1 MGHRA, CDR2 YSYEKL. CDR3 sequence: CASSPWTSGNEQFF. CDR3 nucleotide sequence: TGCGCCAGCAGCCCTTGGACTAGCGGGAATGAGCAGTTCTTC.

This chain links TRBV2 with TRBJ1-5; D gene uncertain. From germline, CDR1 is SNHLY and CDR2 FYNNEI. V shed 0 bases and J shed 5 bases, with 8 bases lying between them. This CDR3 is 14 amino acids long. CDR3 nucleotides: TGTGCCAGCAGTGAAGCGGAACAGTATCAGCCCCAGCATTTT. Amino acids: CASSEAEQYQPQHF.

The V and J genes are TRBV6-6 and TRBJ2-1; tentative D call: TRBD2 (6 bases). This CDR3 spans 14 amino acids. Trimming shortened V by 7 bases and J by 7 bases, and 17 bases separated the two germline ends. CDR1 MNHNY and CDR2 SVGAGI come from the germline V gene (reference sequence). The CDR3, as DNA: TGTGCCAGCACCGGACTAAGCGGGCGGAATGAGCAGTTCTTC. It codes for CASTGLSGRNEQFF.

The chain is built from TRBV2 and TRBJ2-5; D is ambiguous. The V end was cut by 6 bases, the J end by 4 bases, with 12 bases between. The CDR3 loop spans 13 amino acids. The germline V gene has CDR1 SNHLY and CDR2 FYNNEI. The CDR3 DNA reads as TGTGCCAGCAGGGGTAATAGTATAGAGACCCAGTACTTC. It yields the protein CASRGNSIETQYF.